The TCR beta chain described here comes from a study of T cells expressing NK-cell markers. Study background: Source material for TCR beta repertoires consisted of sorted CD3+CD56+NKG2C+, CD3+CD56+NKG2C- and CD3+CD56-NKG2C+ T cells. Study-level results: Of the CD8+ T cell pool in about six donors, roughly 1.0-7.5% was accounted for by dominant NKG2C+ clonotypes. Four donors' CD3+CD56-NKG2C+ cells were dominated by the same clonotypes.

Template switching by 5'RACE with UMIs generated the TCR beta cDNA. One entry per CDR3 protein, without DNA, is what TCRdb gives after re-calling the 5' RACE reads. The table counts under 200,000 distinct CDR3 sequences; less than 20% lies in the top ten. The CDR3 is 18 amino acids. CDR1 is MGHRA, CDR2 YSYEKL, per germline. As for this clonotype: Its cognate antigen is unknown.

Sequencing was carried out using blood T cells: a sorted CD56 or NKG2C T cell subset, CD4+ or CD8+ T cells, or bulk PBMC T cells (not recorded which). V gene TRBV4-1 combines with J gene TRBJ2-7; lacking DNA, the TRBD2 call made by TCRdb goes unchecked. The clonotype originates from a woman between 18 and 70 years old in good health. CDR3 protein: CASSEGPLAGDGTYEQYF.